The count of the clone carrying this T cell receptor (beta chain) is one. This entry is derived from a study of cytomegalovirus exposure and HLA in healthy donors. Per the germline V gene, CDR1 is SGHKS and CDR2 is YYEKEE (reference sequence). The CDR3 runs 14 residues. V was cut by 7 bases and J by 3 bases, with 17 bases left in between. PCR used 60 Vbeta primers and 13 Jbeta primers. The table came from immunoSEQ multiplex PCR; TCRdb's copy has only in-frame clones and leaves some out. The sample gives roughly 140,000 clones, roughly 76% of which show up once; approximately 4% is in the top ten. Sequenced: PBMCs. The clonotype was recovered from a man between 18 and 35 years old in good health and CMV-seronegative. This chain joins TRBV5-5 and TRBJ2-7, with a possible D match to TRBD2 (7 bases). The chain's CDR3 is CASSEGGAGYEQYF. In DNA form, the CDR3 reads TGTGCCAGCTCTGAGGGGGGGGCGGGCTACGAGCAGTACTTC.